These T cell receptor beta chains were read from a single sample in a study of control samples from healthy donors and cancer patients. The method was immunoSEQ multiplex PCR; TCRdb's version includes in-frame clones alone and lacks a portion of them. The repertoire consists of under 150,000 clones, with roughly 91% occurring once and the leading ten covering 2% to 3%. The sequencing input was blood. The receptors stem from a woman between 65 and 79 years old in good health. Each CDR3 is given with its conserved first and last residue. D genes are given only for firm matches. The size field is filled for only some rows; it gives once, few, many or a size class.

D gene	J gene	V gene	clone size	CDR3 protein	CDR3 DNA
.	TRBJ1-2	TRBV6-6	few	CASSPPSSAGHYGYTF	TGTGCCAGCAGTCCGCCCTCCAGTGCAGGGCACTATGGCTACACCTTC
.	TRBJ2-7	TRBV7-8	.	CASSLEGDSYEQYF	TGTGCCAGCAGCTTAGAGGGGGACTCCTACGAGCAGTACTTC
.	TRBJ2-7	TRBV3-1/TRBV3-2	.	CASSHREFGSYEQYF	TGTGCCAGCAGCCACCGGGAGTTCGGCTCCTACGAGCAGTACTTC
.	TRBJ2-1	TRBV20-1	.	CSATGGSEQFF	TGCAGTGCTACCGGTGGGTCTGAGCAGTTCTTC
TRBD1	TRBJ1-4	TRBV7-2	.	CASSPGQVREKLFF	TGTGCCAGCAGCCCTGGACAGGTCCGGGAAAAACTGTTTTTT
TRBD1	TRBJ1-2	TRBV23-1	.	CASSQPGQDYGYTF	TGCGCCAGCAGTCAACCGGGACAGGACTATGGCTACACCTTC
.	TRBJ2-7	TRBV11-2	.	CASSPQGNEQYF	TGTGCCAGCAGCCCTCAGGGCAACGAGCAGTACTTC
.	TRBJ2-6	TRBV4-2	.	CASTPEKANVLTF	TGTGCCAGCACCCCTGAAAAGGCCAACGTCCTGACTTTC
TRBD1	TRBJ1-2	TRBV7-2	once	CASSPKSDRANGYTF	TGTGCCAGCAGCCCCAAGTCGGACAGGGCTAATGGCTACACCTTC
.	TRBJ1-1	TRBV7-9	.	CASSSDTREAFF	TGTGCCAGCAGCTCGGACACCCGTGAAGCTTTCTTT
TRBD1	TRBJ1-2	TRBV2	.	CASRTGQFYGYTF	TGTGCCAGCAGGACGGGACAGTTCTATGGCTACACCTTC
TRBD2	TRBJ2-3	TRBV13	.	CASSLGLRGGTDTQYF	TGTGCCAGCAGCTTAGGCCTCCGGGGGGGCACAGATACGCAGTATTTT
.	TRBJ1-6	TRBV7-2	.	CASRRGGENSPLHF	TGTGCCAGCCGTAGGGGGGGGGAAAATTCACCCCTCCACTTT
TRBD1	TRBJ2-1	TRBV18	once	CASSPGTGGWNEQFF	TGTGCCAGCTCACCAGGGACAGGGGGATGGAATGAGCAGTTCTTC
.	TRBJ2-3	TRBV6-5	.	CASRNTGLLTDTQYF	TGTGCCAGCAGAAATACAGGGCTACTCACAGATACGCAGTATTTT
TRBD2	TRBJ2-5	TRBV7-3	.	CASSSGPGGGETQYF	TGTGCCAGCAGCTCTGGCCCGGGGGGTGGTGAGACCCAGTACTTC
.	TRBJ2-1	TRBV15	.	CATNRRGQNEQFF	TGTGCCACTAATCGCCGGGGGCAAAATGAGCAGTTCTTC
TRBD1	TRBJ1-5	TRBV2	.	CASNGGTGGDQPQHF	TGTGCCAGCAACGGCGGGACAGGGGGCGATCAGCCCCAGCATTTT
TRBD1	TRBJ2-1	TRBV10-1	.	CASATGTGGRNEQFF	TGCGCCAGCGCAACCGGGACAGGGGGCCGGAATGAGCAGTTCTTC
TRBD1	TRBJ1-6	TRBV6-2/TRBV6-3	.	CASSDGTGGTSYNSPLHF	TGTGCCAGCAGCGACGGGACAGGGGGGACCTCCTATAATTCACCCCTCCACTTT
.	TRBJ1-3	TRBV2	.	CATALTRSGNTIYF	TGTGCCACCGCCCTAACCCGGAGCGGAAACACCATATATTTT
.	TRBJ2-7	TRBV6-1	.	CASSEAFLTSFPAYEQYF	TGTGCCAGCAGTGAAGCTTTCCTAACGTCCTTCCCAGCCTACGAGCAGTACTTC
.	TRBJ1-1	TRBV4-2	.	CASSQVTMGAVGTEAFF	TGTGCCAGCAGCCAAGTTACAATGGGGGCCGTGGGCACTGAAGCTTTCTTT
.	TRBJ1-4	TRBV5-4	.	CASSSNAGSRATNEKLFF	TGTGCCAGCAGTTCGAATGCGGGTTCTCGGGCAACTAATGAAAAACTGTTTTTT
.	TRBJ2-2	TRBV7-2	few	CASSLGIEGPTGELFF	TGTGCCAGCAGCTTAGGGATAGAAGGGCCCACCGGGGAGCTGTTTTTT
.	TRBJ1-2	TRBV7-3	.	CASSLTGGPLYGYTF	TGTGCCAGCAGCTTAACGGGGGGGCCACTCTATGGCTACACCTTC
.	TRBJ2-3	TRBV5-6	.	CASSLAGTSTDTQYF	TGTGCCAGCAGCTTGGCCGGGACTAGCACAGATACGCAGTATTTT
.	TRBJ1-2	TRBV19	few	CASSIALLSLSGYTF	TGTGCCAGTAGTATAGCCCTCCTGTCCCTTTCGGGCTACACCTTC
.	TRBJ2-7	TRBV10-3	.	CAISEPGGYEQYF	TGTGCCATCAGTGAGCCTGGGGGATACGAGCAGTACTTC
.	TRBJ1-2	TRBV4-3	.	CASSQEWGNNYGYTF	TGCGCCAGCAGCCAAGAGTGGGGGAATAACTATGGCTACACCTTC
TRBD2	TRBJ2-1	TRBV24-1	.	CATSDPTSGGASYNEQFF	TGTGCCACCAGTGACCCCACTAGCGGGGGGGCCTCCTACAATGAGCAGTTCTTC
TRBD1	TRBJ1-2	TRBV13	.	CASSLADRALYAYTF	TGTGCCAGCAGCCTAGCCGACAGGGCTCTCTATGCCTACACCTTC
TRBD1	TRBJ1-1	TRBV7-6	.	CASSFNRGTEAFF	TGTGCCAGCAGCTTTAACAGGGGGACTGAAGCTTTCTTT
.	TRBJ2-1	TRBV20-1	.	CSASSSYDNEQFF	TGCAGTGCTAGTAGCAGCTATGACAATGAGCAGTTCTTC
.	TRBJ1-3	TRBV11-2	.	CASSPSGGQDGNTIYF	TGTGCCAGCAGCCCCTCGGGGGGGCAGGACGGAAACACCATATATTTT
.	TRBJ2-5	TRBV19	.	CASSRSGAGETQYF	TGTGCCAGTAGTCGGTCTGGGGCTGGGGAGACCCAGTACTTC
.	TRBJ2-1	TRBV3-1/TRBV3-2	.	CASSQEGTVYNEQFF	TGTGCCAGCAGCCAAGAAGGGACTGTATACAATGAGCAGTTCTTC
.	TRBJ2-1	TRBV7-3	.	CASSPRGSYNEQFF	TGTGCCAGCAGCCCCCGAGGCTCCTACAATGAGCAGTTCTTC
.	TRBJ1-2	TRBV7-9	.	CASSLASDSYGYTF	TGTGCCAGCAGCTTAGCTTCGGACAGCTATGGCTACACCTTC
.	TRBJ1-1	TRBV7-9	.	CASSAGGPLNTEAFF	TGTGCCAGCAGCGCCGGGGGACCTTTGAACACTGAAGCTTTCTTT
.	TRBJ2-2	TRBV7-2	few	CASSNRGSGTGELFF	TGTGCCAGCAGCAATCGGGGGAGTGGCACCGGGGAGCTGTTTTTT
.	TRBJ2-1	TRBV2	.	CASSENTYNEQFF	TGTGCCAGCAGTGAAAATACCTACAATGAGCAGTTCTTC
TRBD2	TRBJ2-5	TRBV4-2	.	CASSQHSGGQETQYF	TGTGCCAGCAGCCAGCATAGCGGGGGCCAAGAGACCCAGTACTTC
TRBD2	TRBJ2-3	TRBV11-2	.	CASSHQGWTSGSTDTQYF	TGTGCCAGCAGCCATCAGGGATGGACTAGCGGTAGCACAGATACGCAGTATTTT
.	TRBJ1-4	TRBV7-8	.	CASSRGLGGFGEKLFF	TGTGCCAGCAGCCGGGGTCTCGGGGGTTTCGGTGAAAAACTGTTTTTT
TRBD2	TRBJ2-3	TRBV7-2	once	CASSFSPGGTDTQYF	TGTGCCAGCAGCTTTTCCCCGGGGGGTACAGATACGCAGTATTTT
TRBD1	TRBJ1-1	TRBV2	.	CASKPTGSMNTEAFF	TGTGCCAGCAAACCGACAGGGTCCATGAACACTGAAGCTTTCTTT
TRBD1	TRBJ1-1	TRBV5-1	.	CASSAGQGGTEAFF	TGCGCCAGCAGCGCGGGACAGGGGGGCACTGAAGCTTTCTTT
TRBD2	TRBJ2-1	TRBV9	.	CASSPYLGTSYNEQFF	TGTGCCAGCAGCCCCTACCTCGGGACTAGCTACAATGAGCAGTTCTTC
.	TRBJ1-5	TRBV5-5	few	CASSLASQPNQPQHF	TGTGCCAGCAGCTTGGCCTCACAGCCGAATCAGCCCCAGCATTTT
.	TRBJ2-2	TRBV7-3	.	CASSLTRDNTGELFF	TGTGCCAGCAGCTTAACAAGGGACAACACCGGGGAGCTGTTTTTT
TRBD1	TRBJ1-2	TRBV10-1	few	CASSQGEGGYTF	TGCGCCAGCAGCCAGGGGGAAGGTGGCTACACCTTC
.	TRBJ1-1	TRBV20-1	.	CSASQGFWDTEAFF	TGCAGTGCTAGTCAAGGTTTCTGGGACACTGAAGCTTTCTTT
TRBD2	TRBJ2-5	TRBV7-2	.	CASSPVAGGETQYF	TGTGCCAGCAGCCCAGTAGCGGGGGGGGAGACCCAGTACTTC
.	TRBJ1-2	TRBV19	.	CASSIEGRGRNYGYTF	TGTGCCAGTAGTATAGAAGGACGGGGCAGGAACTATGGCTACACCTTC
.	TRBJ1-3	TRBV29-1	once	CSVPGDNGNTIYF	TGCAGCGTTCCAGGGGATAATGGAAACACCATATATTTT
.	TRBJ1-2	TRBV9	.	CASSVGNANGYTF	TGTGCCAGCAGCGTCGGTAATGCCAATGGCTACACCTTC
.	TRBJ1-1	TRBV6-6	.	CASSYSISAMNTEAFF	TGTGCCAGCAGTTACTCGATTTCGGCCATGAACACTGAAGCTTTCTTT